This TCR beta chain was sequenced for a study of blood T cell repertoires in COVID-19. For the study at large: COVID-19 samples collected from the United States, Italy and Spain covered acute and convalescent phases. T cells, B-cell-depleted T cells, or PBMCs provided the cDNA or gDNA that served as material.

Between the trimmed V and J ends, which lost 6 bases and 4 bases, there was a span of 15 bases. CDR3 length: 14 amino acids. Germline lookup yields CDR1 MNHEY and CDR2 SVGAGI. In the original analysis: The authors estimated nucleated cell counts from reference gene primer amplification. Sequencing used immunoSEQ multiplex PCR; TCRdb keeps in-frame clones, though not all of them. Clone size and V and J calls were adopted from that table, with D and trimming inferred from the DNA. Here the sample spans roughly 64,000 clones, around 85% being singletons. The rearrangement joins TRBV6-5 to TRBJ1-1, with D possibly TRBD1 on 6 matching bases. The sequence was collected from a man aged 40-49 years with acute or convalescent COVID-19. Input material: peripheral blood. In nucleotides, the CDR3 is TGTGCCAGCAGGGGCTGGGGGGGCGGCACTGAAGCTTTCTTT. It encodes CASRGWGGGTEAFF.